This passage covers 25 T cell receptor beta chains from one sample sequenced in a study of T cell responses to AZD1222 COVID-19 vaccine. The method was immunoSEQ multiplex PCR; TCRdb's version includes in-frame clones alone and lacks a portion of them. Among approximately 57,000 clones listed, around 87% were seen once. The specimen comprised peripheral blood, sampled on day 0 of AZD1222 vaccination. The origin of the receptors is an adult in good health.

This chain joins TRBV28 and TRBJ2-1; the D is unclear. Trimming took 6 bases from V and 0 from J, leaving 15 bases between them. The CDR3 consists of 16 residues. Germline values: CDR1 MDHEN, CDR2 SYDVKM. CDR3 loop: CASSTQDRSSYNEQFF. CDR3 coding DNA: TGTGCCAGCAGCACGCAAGACCGATCCTCCTACAATGAGCAGTTCTTC.

The V call is TRBV18, the J call TRBJ1-1; no clear D. Trimming took off 2 bases at V and 1 base at J, with 5 bases between the two ends. This CDR3 spans 13 amino acids. Germline assignment: CDR1 KGHSH and CDR2 LQKENI. The CDR3, as DNA: TGTGCCAGCTCACCATTCTCGAACACTGAAGCTTTCTTT. As protein: CASSPFSNTEAFF.

V and J are TRBV6-6 and TRBJ2-7; D is undetermined. Germline V CDR1 and CDR2: MNHNY, SVGAGI (reference sequence). The CDR3 spans 11 residues. Trimming removed 5 bases from V and 4 bases from J, with 6 bases in between. CDR3 region: CASSRSYEQYF. CDR3 in DNA: TGTGCCAGCAGTCGATCTTACGAGCAGTACTTC.

The chain links TRBV6-1 to TRBJ2-7, with D hard to call. This CDR3 comprises 15 residues. Between the trimmed V and J ends, which lost 0 bases and 2 bases, there was a span of 11 bases. Germline CDR1 and CDR2: MNHNS and SASEGT. CDR3 loop: CASSEAASRPYEQYF. The CDR3 nucleotides are TGTGCCAGCAGTGAAGCTGCCAGTAGGCCCTACGAGCAGTACTTC.

CDR3 sequence reads: CASSPTGGNTQYF. The CDR3 DNA is TGTGCCAGCAGCCCCACCGGAGGAAATACGCAGTATTTT. The chain is built from TRBV9 and TRBJ2-3; D is possibly TRBD2 (5 bases). There are 13 residues in the CDR3. Germline V CDR1 and CDR2: SGDLS, YYNGEE. Between the trimmed V and J ends, which lost 4 bases and 7 bases, there was a span of 13 bases.

The chain uses TRBV4-1 and TRBJ2-1; 9 nucleotides align to TRBD2. From germline, CDR1 is MGHRA and CDR2 YSYEKL. Unmatched junction bases numbered 6, after V lost 3 bases and J lost 6 bases. The CDR3 has 15 amino acids. The CDR3 region has the DNA TGCGCCAGCAGCCAGGGCGGGAGGGAAGTCAATGAGCAGTTCTTC. It is translated as CASSQGGREVNEQFF.

The chain employs TRBV18 and TRBJ1-2; D unclear. The V end lost 0 bases, the J end lost 4 bases, and 12 bases lay between the germline ends. The germline V gene has CDR1 KGHSH and CDR2 LQKENI. CDR3 length: 15 amino acids. The CDR3 is CASSPPSVEGYGYTF. The DNA for the CDR3 is TGTGCCAGCTCACCACCGTCAGTAGAGGGCTATGGCTACACCTTC.

The chain combines TRBV6-2 or TRBV6-3 with TRBJ2-1, with D perhaps TRBD1 or TRBD2 (5 bases each). Germline CDR1 MNHEY, CDR2 SVGEGT. Trimming left V 6 bases short and J 4 bases short, with 10 bases between. CDR3 length equals 13 residues. The CDR3 region is CASSRDPYNEQFF. The CDR3 nucleotides read TGTGCCAGCAGCAGGGACCCTTACAATGAGCAGTTCTTC.

The chain is built from TRBV28 and TRBJ1-2; the D is unclear. The CDR3 length is 12 residues. The germline CDR1 and CDR2 sequences are MDHEN and SYDVKM. Trimming cost V 3 bases and J 4 bases, with 6 bases left between them. CDR3 in DNA: TGTGCCAGCAGTTTCCGGGGCTATGGCTACACCTTC. Encoded protein: CASSFRGYGYTF.

The genes are TRBV24-1 and TRBJ2-1; 9 bases are shared with TRBD2. The CDR3 has 13 residues. The germline V gene has CDR1 KGHDR and CDR2 SFDVKD. V was pared by 9 bases and J by 2 bases, with 1 base of the junction left unmatched. CDR3 sequence: CATQREAYNEQFF. The CDR3 nucleotides are TGTGCCACCCAGCGGGAGGCCTACAATGAGCAGTTCTTC.

The CDR3 sequence: CASSQGSNLFF. CDR3 nucleotide sequence: TGTGCCAGCAGCCAAGGTTCTAACCTGTTTTTT. This chain links TRBV14 with TRBJ2-2; D uncertain. CDR3 length: 11 residues. V lost 1 base and J lost 14, with 8 bases in between. Germline V gene data show CDR1 as SGHDN and CDR2 as FVKESK.

The J gene is TRBJ1-1, the V gene TRBV7-9; D unclear. With 6 bases removed from V and 1 base from J, the gap between germline ends came to 12 bases. Per the germline V gene, CDR1 is SEHNR and CDR2 is FQNEAQ (reference sequence). The CDR3 loop spans 14 amino acids. The CDR3 protein is CASSYRSQNTEAFF. In nucleotides, the CDR3 is TGTGCCAGCAGTTACAGAAGTCAGAACACTGAAGCTTTCTTT.

Notes on this clone: Other nucleotide sequences in the sample specify the same CDR3. The chain is built from TRBV6-1 and TRBJ2-2; D is unclear. The V and J ends lost 3 bases and 3 bases respectively, with 5 bases between them. Germline values: CDR1 MNHNS, CDR2 SASEGT. The CDR3 runs 13 residues. The DNA for the CDR3 is TGTGCCAGCAGTGACCGGGACACCGGGGAGCTGTTTTTT. It specifies CASSDRDTGELFF.

This clone was counted between two and nine times. The gene calls are TRBV6-1 and TRBJ1-5, with no clear D. From germline, CDR1 is MNHNS and CDR2 SASEGT. V lost 1 base to trimming and J lost 0 bases, with 7 bases between them. This CDR3 is 15 amino acids long. The CDR3 protein is CASSEVPGSNQPQHF. CDR3 in DNA: TGTGCCAGCAGTGAAGTCCCCGGTAGCAATCAGCCCCAGCATTTT.

This clone was observed a handful of times. The V and J genes are TRBV24-1 and TRBJ2-1; D may be TRBD2 (5 bases). Trimming shortened V by 5 bases and J by 5 bases, and 6 bases separated the two germline ends. Per germline, CDR1 KGHDR and CDR2 SFDVKD. The CDR3 covers 12 residues. CDR3 loop: CATSVGDNEQFF. CDR3 DNA sequence: TGTGCCACCAGTGTGGGAGACAATGAGCAGTTCTTC.

This chain links TRBV10-3 with TRBJ2-3; 7 nucleotides match TRBD2. Germline V gene data show CDR1 as ENHRY and CDR2 as SYGVKD. This CDR3 has 14 amino acids. Trimming removed 0 bases from V and 3 bases from J; junction bases left unmatched: 0. This CDR3 reads CAISESSGTDTQYF. The DNA of the CDR3 is TGTGCCATCAGTGAGTCTAGCGGGACAGATACGCAGTATTTT.

The chain is built from TRBV9 and TRBJ1-3; TRBD1 is a possible D gene (5 bases). CDR1 is SGDLS, CDR2 YYNGEE, per germline. This CDR3 has 15 amino acids. Trimming stripped 5 bases from V and 0 bases from J, with 12 bases between. CDR3 in DNA: TGTGCCAGCAGTAATTGGGGGAACTCTGGAAACACCATATATTTT. The encoded protein is CASSNWGNSGNTIYF.

The chain links TRBV28 to TRBJ2-7; weak D call: TRBD2 (6 bases). V was pared by 8 bases and J by 2 bases, with 13 bases between. Germline values: CDR1 MDHEN, CDR2 SYDVKM. The CDR3 runs to 13 residues. The CDR3 nucleotides are TGTGCCAGCGGCCGGGACTCCCCCTACGAGCAGTACTTC. Encoded protein: CASGRDSPYEQYF.

The chain links TRBV4-3 to TRBJ2-6; 7 bases match TRBD1. Unmatched junction bases numbered 2, after V lost 0 bases and J lost 0 bases. The CDR3 spans 17 residues. Germline CDR1 LGHNA, CDR2 YSLEER. DNA of the CDR3: TGCGCCAGCAGCCAAGAAGGGGACAGCTCTGGGGCCAACGTCCTGACTTTC. Translated, it gives CASSQEGDSSGANVLTF.

This chain links TRBV7-2 with TRBJ2-7, with 7 positions matching TRBD1. The length of the CDR3 is 16 residues. Trimming took 2 bases from V and 1 from J; bases not matched to a gene: 8. From germline, CDR1 is SGHTA and CDR2 FQGNSA. CDR3 sequence: CASSLTGAMTSYEQYF. Here the CDR3 DNA reads TGTGCCAGCAGCTTAACAGGGGCCATGACTTCCTACGAGCAGTACTTC.

DNA for the CDR3: TGTGCCAGCAGTCCCGCTAGCGGGAGGGCCGAGGAGCAGTTCTTC. Its protein product is CASSPASGRAEEQFF. The V call is TRBV7-9, the J call TRBJ2-1; 12 bases are shared with TRBD2. CDR3 length equals 15 residues. Losses at the gene ends were 6 bases for V and 10 bases for J; bases not matched to a gene: 10. The germline V gene encodes CDR1 SEHNR and CDR2 FQNEAQ (reference sequence).

This chain uses TRBV30 with TRBJ1-2; D unresolved. In germline, CDR1 is GTSNPN, CDR2 SVGIG (reference sequence). This CDR3 spans 13 amino acids. Trimming removed 2 bases at V and 1 base at J, with 8 bases between. The CDR3 bases are TGTGCCTGGAGTTTTAGTGGTAACTATGGCTACACCTTC. Protein: CAWSFSGNYGYTF.

This chain connects TRBV7-2 to TRBJ2-7, with D possibly being TRBD1 (5 bases). The V and J ends lost 5 bases and 9 bases respectively, with 20 bases between them. From germline, CDR1 is SGHTA and CDR2 FQGNSA. The CDR3 consists of 14 residues. CDR3 loop: CASSHLDTLFLQYF. CDR3 in DNA: TGTGCCAGCAGCCATCTGGACACGTTGTTCCTGCAGTACTTC.

J is TRBJ2-7 and V is TRBV5-4; tentative D call: TRBD1 (6 bases). There are 14 residues in the CDR3. V was clipped by 3 bases and J by 6 bases, with 16 bases between them. Looked up from germline, CDR1 is SGHNT and CDR2 is YYREEE (reference sequence). The CDR3 region is CASSSSGTTTEQYF. The CDR3 DNA is TGTGCCAGCAGCTCATCCGGGACAACCACCGAGCAGTACTTC. Full variable domain (missing parts from reference TRBV5-4 and TRBJ2-7): ETGVTQSPTHLIKTRGQQVTLRCSSQSGHNTVSWYQQALGQGPQFIFQYYREEENGRGNFPPRFSGLQFPNYSSELNVNALELDDSALYLCASSSSGTTTEQYFGPGTRLTVT.

This rearrangement joins TRBV18 to TRBJ1-1, with TRBD1 matching over 9 bases. Unmatched junction bases numbered 2, after V lost 3 bases and J lost 3 bases. CDR3 length: 14 amino acids. Looked up from germline, CDR1 is KGHSH and CDR2 is LQKENI. The CDR3 loop reads CASSPGTGYTEAFF. In DNA form, the CDR3 reads TGTGCCAGCTCACCCGGGACAGGGTACACTGAAGCTTTCTTT.